One and the same sample provided the 18 T cell receptor beta chains below, sequenced in a study of OX40 agonist ivuxolimab in advanced cancers. Assay used: immunoSEQ multiplex PCR; TCRdb lists only in-frame clones, some missing. This table has tens of thousands of clones, 85% to 90% appearing once. This material consisted of CD4+ or CD8+ T cells sorted from blood, taken in a trial of the OX40 agonist ivuxolimab. The receptors were gathered from an adult with an advanced solid tumor such as melanoma, head and neck, liver or kidney cancer.

This clone occurred once. The V call is TRBV5-1, the J call TRBJ2-2, with TRBD1 matching over 7 bases. V lost 1 base, J lost 6 bases, and 12 bases stayed unmatched. In germline, CDR1 is SGHRS, CDR2 YFSETQ. The CDR3 runs to 17 residues. The CDR3 DNA sequence: TGCGCCAGCAGCTTGCTTCCAGACAGGGCACAGGCCGGGGAGCTGTTTTTT. It codes for CASSLLPDRAQAGELFF.

This chain joins TRBV7-8 and TRBJ1-2; 9 nucleotides match TRBD1. The length of the CDR3 is 13 residues. The junction had 5 bases not matched to a gene; V was cut back by 8 bases and J by 4 bases. The germline V gene encodes CDR1 SGHVS and CDR2 FQNEAQ. The CDR3 reads CASSDRGAYGYTF. The CDR3 DNA reads as TGTGCCAGCTCGGACAGGGGAGCCTATGGCTACACCTTC.

This clone occurred once. The V and J genes are TRBV25-1 and TRBJ1-3, with a weak D call TRBD1 (5 bases). Germline CDR1 MGHDK, CDR2 SYGVNS. V was cut by 6 bases and J by 5 bases, with 17 bases left in between. The CDR3 is 15 amino acids. The CDR3 loop is CASRSSRESRNTIYF. The CDR3 bases are TGTGCCAGCAGATCTTCCAGGGAGTCTCGAAACACCATATATTTT.

For this clone: The DNA is left out, because the CDR3 cannot be placed on it with certainty; the CDR3 is given as TCRdb lists it. J is TRBJ2-5 and V is TRBV6-1. CDR1 and CDR2 (germline): MNHNS, SASEGT. The CDR3 comprises 13 residues, both ends counted. CDR3: CASILGRQETQYF.

The V call is TRBV5-1, the J call TRBJ2-5, with TRBD2 identical over 11 bases. Looked up from germline, CDR1 is SGHRS and CDR2 is YFSETQ. The CDR3 consists of 15 residues. Trimming removed 4 bases from V and 2 bases from J; junction bases left unmatched: 4. In DNA form, the CDR3 reads TGCGCCAGCAGCCCGAGACTAGCGGGGCAAGAGACCCAGTACTTC. It translates to CASSPRLAGQETQYF.

The rearrangement joins TRBV7-9 to TRBJ2-7; 7 nucleotides align to TRBD2. Trimming at V came to 7 bases and at J to 2 bases, leaving 8 bases not matched to a gene. From germline, CDR1 is SEHNR and CDR2 FQNEAQ (reference sequence). CDR3 length: 14 amino acids. The CDR3 DNA reads TGTGCCAGCAACAACCGGGGAGGGCCCTACGAGCAGTACTTC. It specifies CASNNRGGPYEQYF.

The table lists this clone with a count of one. The chain couples TRBV14 to TRBJ2-2, with TRBD2 matching 7 bases. The J segment lost 5 bases and the V segment lost 9 bases, leaving 9 bases of the junction unmatched. The CDR3 extends over 14 amino acids. Germline CDR1 is SGHDN and CDR2 is FVKESK. CDR3 region: CASRSSGGTGELFF. In nucleotides, the CDR3 is TGTGCCAGTCGAAGTTCGGGAGGAACCGGGGAGCTGTTTTTT.

The CDR3 spells CAWEFGTSQYF. The CDR3 coding sequence is TGTGCCTGGGAATTCGGGACTTCCCAGTACTTC. The V call is TRBV30, the J call TRBJ2-5, with a possible D match to TRBD2 (6 bases). The CDR3 is made up of 11 amino acids. CDR1 GTSNPN and CDR2 SVGIG come from the germline V gene (reference sequence). Trimming took off 5 bases at V and 9 bases at J, with 13 bases between the two ends. The full variable domain, in which reference TRBV30 and TRBJ2-5 provide the parts outside the CDR3, is SQTIHQWPATLVQPVGSPLSLECTVEGTSNPNLYWYRQAAGRGLQLLFYSVGIGQISSEVPQNLSASRPQDRQFILSSKKLLLSDSGFYLCAWEFGTSQYFGPGTRLLVL.

The chain is built from TRBV5-8 and TRBJ2-7; D may match TRBD1 or TRBD2 (5 bases each). The V end was cut by 0 bases, the J end by 3 bases, with 19 bases between. The CDR3 length is 17 residues. Germline V lookup: CDR1 SGHTS, CDR2 YDEGEE. As DNA, the CDR3 is TGTGCCAGCAGCTTGGGACGTCGTTATGGGGGACGCTACGAGCAGTACTTC. Amino acids: CASSLGRRYGGRYEQYF.

The chain employs TRBV28 and TRBJ1-5; D unclear. V lost 2 bases and J 4 bases, leaving 9 bases between the germline ends. In germline, CDR1 is MDHEN, CDR2 SYDVKM. The CDR3 is 14 amino acids. The CDR3 region has the DNA TGTGCCAGCAGTTTACCCAACTATAATCAGCCCCAGCATTTT. Protein sequence: CASSLPNYNQPQHF.

The rearrangement joins TRBV5-4 to TRBJ2-6; unclear D gene. The germline gives CDR1 SGHNT, CDR2 YYREEE (reference sequence). V dropped 3 bases and J dropped 0 bases, with 4 bases sitting between them. The CDR3 extends over 14 amino acids. This chain's CDR3 is CASSSSSGANVLTF. CDR3 sequence (DNA): TGTGCCAGCAGCTCTAGCTCTGGGGCCAACGTCCTGACTTTC.

This chain uses TRBV5-1 with TRBJ1-2; a possible D gene is TRBD1 (5 bases). Trimming shortened V by 3 bases and J by 4 bases, and 19 bases separated the two germline ends. Germline V CDR1 and CDR2: SGHRS, YFSETQ. The CDR3 covers 16 residues. The CDR3: CASSSYLGVSGYGYTF. In DNA, the CDR3 is TGCGCCAGCAGCTCGTACTTGGGGGTTTCGGGCTATGGCTACACCTTC. Full variable domain (missing parts from reference TRBV5-1 and TRBJ1-2): KAGVTQTPRYLIKTRGQQVTLSCSPISGHRSVSWYQQTPGQGLQFLFEYFSETQRNKGNFPGRFSGRQFSNSRSEMNVSTLELGDSALYLCASSSYLGVSGYGYTFGSGTRLTVV.

The rearrangement joins TRBV6-5 to TRBJ1-5; D is possibly TRBD1 (5 bases). The V end was cut by 5 bases, the J end by 1 base, with 12 bases between. CDR1 is MNHEY and CDR2 is SVGAGI in the germline V gene. The CDR3 is 15 residues long. CDR3 nucleotides: TGTGCCAGCAGTCGAAATCGGGACAGCAATCAGCCCCAGCATTTT. Its protein is CASSRNRDSNQPQHF.

The chain couples TRBV18 to TRBJ2-2; 13 nucleotides line up with TRBD2. CDR1 is KGHSH, CDR2 LQKENI, per germline. V lost 6 bases to trimming and J lost 1 base; unmatched junction nucleotides: 8. CDR3 length: 18 amino acids. CDR3 protein: CASSPGLAGARNTGELFF. DNA of the CDR3: TGTGCCAGCTCTCCTGGACTAGCGGGAGCCCGGAACACCGGGGAGCTGTTTTTT.

V usage is TRBV19 and J usage is TRBJ1-1, with TRBD1 matching 9 bases. The CDR3 has 16 residues. Germline CDR1 LNHDA, CDR2 SQIVND (reference sequence). V shed 2 bases, J shed 1 base, and the junction held 5 bases outside the gene matches. CDR3 bases: TGTGCCAGTAGTATACTCCCGGGACAGGGGAACACTGAAGCTTTCTTT. Its protein product is CASSILPGQGNTEAFF.

The chain employs TRBV7-6 and TRBJ2-1; no reliable D call. The CDR3 contains 12 residues. V was cut by 4 bases and J by 8 bases, with 9 bases left in between. CDR1 is SGHVS, CDR2 FNYEAQ, per germline. CDR3: CASSSLPDEQFF. The CDR3 bases are TGTGCCAGCAGCTCCCTACCCGATGAGCAGTTCTTC.

This clone was counted once. The V call is TRBV19, the J call TRBJ1-2; tentatively, D is TRBD1 (6 bases). Per the germline V gene, CDR1 is LNHDA and CDR2 is SQIVND (reference sequence). Trimming removed 7 bases at V and 8 bases at J, with 17 bases between. The length of the CDR3 is 13 residues. The CDR3 DNA sequence: TGTGCCAGTACAAGTGGGGACACCCGGGGCTACACCTTC. Protein product: CASTSGDTRGYTF.

The rearrangement links TRBV28 to TRBJ1-4; unclear D gene. V shed 4 bases and J shed 3 bases, with 3 bases lying between them. CDR1 is MDHEN and CDR2 is SYDVKM in the germline V gene. The CDR3 sequence is 12 residues long. The CDR3 DNA reads as TGTGCCAGCAGTTACCCTAATGAAAAACTGTTTTTT. Translated, it gives CASSYPNEKLFF.